This T cell receptor beta chain was found in a study of T-cell memory formation after mild COVID-19. Study observations and caveats: Pre-infection memory held some responding clones, suggesting pre-existing cross-reactive T cells responded. Shrinking CD4+ clones were chiefly CM and EM; CD8+ ones were chiefly EMRA.

With regard to this clonotype: Its antigen is undetermined.

5'RACE with constant-segment primers built TCRalpha and TCRbeta cDNA libraries with UMIs. TCRdb reprocessed the 5' RACE reads with MiXCR, giving one entry per CDR3 protein. Of about 180,000 distinct CDR3 sequences in the sample, 16% are singletons; the top ten hold about 1.9%. Germline CDR1 reads DFQATT; CDR2 reads SNEGSKA (reference sequence). This CDR3 comprises 15 residues. V lost 6 bases to trimming and J lost 2 bases, with 18 bases between them. The clonotype originates from an adult woman who had mild COVID-19 (a few samples of this study predate the infection). Cell type and time point are not known. Sequencing was carried out using PBMCs or a T cell subset sorted from them (not recorded which). The chain employs TRBV20-1 and TRBJ2-3; weak D call: TRBD1 (6 bases). The CDR3 nucleotides read TGCAGTGCCGTCGGACAGTTAAAAACCACAGATACGCAGTATTTT. Amino acids: CSAVGQLKTTDTQYF.